This T cell receptor beta chain was retrieved from a study of OX40 agonist ivuxolimab in advanced cancers. Overall study results and limits: Expanded peripheral T-cell antigen specificity went undetermined.

Points on this clone: What it recognizes is unknown. Different DNA sequences within this sample yield the same CDR3.

The repertoire was sequenced with immunoSEQ multiplex PCR; TCRdb's copy has only in-frame clones and lacks some. The sample has some 35,000 clones, around three quarters seen once. The CDR3 loop spans 12 amino acids. Trimming pared 4 bases from V and 4 bases from J, leaving 6 bases between. Germline values: CDR1 SGHRS, CDR2 YFSETQ. Sequencing used CD4+ or CD8+ T cells sorted from blood, obtained in a trial of the OX40 agonist ivuxolimab. V gene TRBV5-1 combines with J gene TRBJ2-1, with unresolved D. The TCR was taken from an adult with an advanced solid tumor such as melanoma, head and neck, liver or kidney cancer. In DNA, the CDR3 is TGCGCCAGCAGCCCAGGTTACAATGAGCAGTTCTTC. It encodes CASSPGYNEQFF.